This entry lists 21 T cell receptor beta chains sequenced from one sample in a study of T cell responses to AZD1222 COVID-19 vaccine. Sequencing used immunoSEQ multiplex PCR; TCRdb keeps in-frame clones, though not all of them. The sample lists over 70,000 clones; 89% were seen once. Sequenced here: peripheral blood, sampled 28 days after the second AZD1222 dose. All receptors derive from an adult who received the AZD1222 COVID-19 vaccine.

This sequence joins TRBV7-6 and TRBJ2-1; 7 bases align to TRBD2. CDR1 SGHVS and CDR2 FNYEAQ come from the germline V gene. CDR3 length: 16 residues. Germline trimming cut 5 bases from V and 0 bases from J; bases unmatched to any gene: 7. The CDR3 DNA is TGTGCCAGCAGCCTCCGAGCGGGAAGCTCCTACAATGAGCAGTTCTTC. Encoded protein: CASSLRAGSSYNEQFF.

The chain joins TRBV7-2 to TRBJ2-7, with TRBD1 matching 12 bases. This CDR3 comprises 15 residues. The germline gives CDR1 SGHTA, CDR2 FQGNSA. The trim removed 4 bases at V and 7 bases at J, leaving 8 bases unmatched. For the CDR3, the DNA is TGTGCCAGCAGCTCCATGGGACAGGGGGCGCGTGAGCAGTACTTC. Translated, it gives CASSSMGQGAREQYF.

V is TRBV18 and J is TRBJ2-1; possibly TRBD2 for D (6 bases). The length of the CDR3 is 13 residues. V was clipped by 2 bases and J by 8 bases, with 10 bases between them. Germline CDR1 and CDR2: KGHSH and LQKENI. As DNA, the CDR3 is TGTGCCAGCTCACCAAGGCCTAGCGATGAGCAGTTCTTC. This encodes CASSPRPSDEQFF. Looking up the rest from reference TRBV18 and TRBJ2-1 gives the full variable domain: NAGVMQNPRHLVRRRGQEARLRCSPMKGHSHVYWYRQLPEEGLKFMVYLQKENIIDESGMPKERFSAEFPKEGPSILRIQQVVRGDSAAYFCASSPRPSDEQFFGPGTRLTVL.

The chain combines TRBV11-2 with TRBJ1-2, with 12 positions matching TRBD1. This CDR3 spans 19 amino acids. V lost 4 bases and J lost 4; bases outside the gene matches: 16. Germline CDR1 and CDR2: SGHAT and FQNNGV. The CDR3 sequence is CASSSLRDRGLGSGYGYTF. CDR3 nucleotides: TGTGCCAGCAGCTCCCTTCGGGACAGGGGGCTAGGGAGTGGCTATGGCTACACCTTC.

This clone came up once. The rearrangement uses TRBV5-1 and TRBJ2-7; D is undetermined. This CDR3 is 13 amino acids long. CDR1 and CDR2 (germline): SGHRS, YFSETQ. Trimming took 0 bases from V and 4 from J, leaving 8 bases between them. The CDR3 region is CASSLGAVYEQYF. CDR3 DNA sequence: TGCGCCAGCAGCTTGGGTGCGGTATACGAGCAGTACTTC.

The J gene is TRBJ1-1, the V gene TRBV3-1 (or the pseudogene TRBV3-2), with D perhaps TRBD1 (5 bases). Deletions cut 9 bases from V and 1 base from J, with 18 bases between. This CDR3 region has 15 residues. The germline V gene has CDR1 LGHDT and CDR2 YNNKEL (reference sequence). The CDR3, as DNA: TGTGCCAGTGGCGGGCAGGGACGAGCGAACACTGAAGCTTTCTTT. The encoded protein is CASGGQGRANTEAFF.

The CDR3 DNA is TGTGCCAGCAGCGAAAAGCCGGGACTAGCGGGAGGTGGGAAGAGCTCCTACAATGAGCAGTTCTTC. As protein: CASSEKPGLAGGGKSSYNEQFF. This chain connects TRBV9 to TRBJ2-1; the match to TRBD2 covers 15 bases. The CDR3 is 22 amino acids. CDR1 SGDLS and CDR2 YYNGEE come from the germline V gene. V shed 3 bases and J 0 bases; nucleotides not matched to a gene: 16.

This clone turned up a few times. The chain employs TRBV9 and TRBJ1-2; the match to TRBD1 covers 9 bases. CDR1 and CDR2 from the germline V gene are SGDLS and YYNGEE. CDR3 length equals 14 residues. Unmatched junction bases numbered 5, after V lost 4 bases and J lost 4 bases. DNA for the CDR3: TGTGCCAGCAGCACGGGACAGGGAGCCTATGGCTACACCTTC. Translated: CASSTGQGAYGYTF.

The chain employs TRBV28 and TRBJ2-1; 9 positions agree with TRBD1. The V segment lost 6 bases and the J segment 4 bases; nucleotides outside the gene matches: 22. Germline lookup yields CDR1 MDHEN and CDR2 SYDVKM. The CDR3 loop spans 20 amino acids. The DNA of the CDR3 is TGTGCCAGCAGCGCCTTTGTCGGACAGGGGCCCCCATTGGGATACAATGAGCAGTTCTTC. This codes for CASSAFVGQGPPLGYNEQFF.

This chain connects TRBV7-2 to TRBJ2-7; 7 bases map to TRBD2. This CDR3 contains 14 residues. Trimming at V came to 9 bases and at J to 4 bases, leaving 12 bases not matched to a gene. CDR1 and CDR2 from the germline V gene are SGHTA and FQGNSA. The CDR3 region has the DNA TGTGCCAGTTCTCAGGGATCAGCGGGGTACGAGCAGTACTTC. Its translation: CASSQGSAGYEQYF. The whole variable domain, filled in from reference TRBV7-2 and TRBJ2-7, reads GAGVSQSPSNKVTEKGKDVELRCDPISGHTALYWYRQSLGQGLEFLIYFQGNSAPDKSGLPSDRFSAERTGGSVSTLTIQRTQQEDSAVYLCASSQGSAGYEQYFGPGTRLTVT.

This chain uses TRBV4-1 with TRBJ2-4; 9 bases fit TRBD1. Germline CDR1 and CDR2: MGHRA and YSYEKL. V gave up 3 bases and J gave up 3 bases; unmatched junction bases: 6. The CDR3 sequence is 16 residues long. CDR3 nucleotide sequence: TGCGCCAGCAGCCACTCGGGACAGGGAGGCAAAAACATTCAGTACTTC. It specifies CASSHSGQGGKNIQYF.

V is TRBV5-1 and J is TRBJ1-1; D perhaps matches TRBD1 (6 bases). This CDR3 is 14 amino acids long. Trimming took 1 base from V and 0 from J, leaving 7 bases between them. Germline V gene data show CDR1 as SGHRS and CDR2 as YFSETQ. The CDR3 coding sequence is TGCGCCAGCAGCTTGAGGACAGTGAACACTGAAGCTTTCTTT. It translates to CASSLRTVNTEAFF.

The CDR3 protein is CASEGKTGISYEQYV. CDR3 nucleotides: TGTGCCAGCGAAGGAAAGACAGGGATTTCCTACGAGCAGTACGTC. The chain joins TRBV9 to TRBJ2-7; 7 bases agree with TRBD1. V shed 7 bases and J 1 base; nucleotides not matched to a gene: 11. This CDR3 comprises 15 residues. Germline values: CDR1 SGDLS, CDR2 YYNGEE.

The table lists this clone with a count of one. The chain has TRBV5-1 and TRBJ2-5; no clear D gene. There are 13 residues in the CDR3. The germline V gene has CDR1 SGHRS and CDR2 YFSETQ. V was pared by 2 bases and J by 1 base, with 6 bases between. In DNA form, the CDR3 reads TGCGCCAGCAGCTTCGGAATCCAAGAGACCCAGTACTTC. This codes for CASSFGIQETQYF. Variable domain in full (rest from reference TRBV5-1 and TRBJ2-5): KAGVTQTPRYLIKTRGQQVTLSCSPISGHRSVSWYQQTPGQGLQFLFEYFSETQRNKGNFPGRFSGRQFSNSRSEMNVSTLELGDSALYLCASSFGIQETQYFGPGTRLLVL.

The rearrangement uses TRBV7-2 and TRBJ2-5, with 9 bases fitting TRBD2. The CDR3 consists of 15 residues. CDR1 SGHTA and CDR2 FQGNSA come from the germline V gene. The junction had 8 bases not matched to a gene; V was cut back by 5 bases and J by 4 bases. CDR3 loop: CASSPGTSRAETQYF. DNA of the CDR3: TGTGCCAGCAGCCCAGGGACTAGCCGTGCAGAGACCCAGTACTTC.

In DNA, the CDR3 is TGTGCCAGCTCACTCCGGGACAGCACAGATACGCAGTATTTT. Its translation: CASSLRDSTDTQYF. The rearrangement joins TRBV18 to TRBJ2-3; either TRBD1 or TRBD2 may supply D (5 bases each). V was clipped by 4 bases and J by 0 bases, with 8 bases between them. The length of the CDR3 is 14 residues. In germline, CDR1 is KGHSH, CDR2 LQKENI.

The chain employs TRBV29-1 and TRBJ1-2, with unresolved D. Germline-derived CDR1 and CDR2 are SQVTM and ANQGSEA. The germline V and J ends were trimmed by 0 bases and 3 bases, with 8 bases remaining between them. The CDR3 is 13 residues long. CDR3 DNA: TGCAGCGTTGAAGATGGAGCGTACTATGGCTACACCTTC. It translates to CSVEDGAYYGYTF.

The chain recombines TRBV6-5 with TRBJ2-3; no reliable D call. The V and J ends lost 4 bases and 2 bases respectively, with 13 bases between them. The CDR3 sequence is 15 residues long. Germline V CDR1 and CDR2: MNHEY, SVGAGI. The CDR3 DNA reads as TGTGCCAGCAGTTCTCAGTCGTACAACACAGATACGCAGTATTTT. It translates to CASSSQSYNTDTQYF.

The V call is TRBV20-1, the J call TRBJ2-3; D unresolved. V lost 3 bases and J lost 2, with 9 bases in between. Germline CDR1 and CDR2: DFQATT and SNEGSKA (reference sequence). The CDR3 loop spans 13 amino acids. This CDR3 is CSASDRLTDTQYF. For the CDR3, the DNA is TGCAGTGCTAGTGACCGGCTCACAGATACGCAGTATTTT.

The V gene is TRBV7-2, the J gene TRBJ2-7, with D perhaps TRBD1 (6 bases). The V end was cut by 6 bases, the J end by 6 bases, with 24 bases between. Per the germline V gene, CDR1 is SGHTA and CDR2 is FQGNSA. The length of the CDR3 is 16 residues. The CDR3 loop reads CASSYSLPQGTTEQYF. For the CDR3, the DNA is TGTGCCAGCAGTTATTCCCTCCCGCAGGGGACCACCGAGCAGTACTTC.

The CDR3: CASSEGRTRGADTQYF. CDR3 DNA: TGTGCCAGCAGTGAAGGCCGGACTAGGGGTGCAGATACGCAGTATTTT. This chain links TRBV6-1 with TRBJ2-3, with 7 bases identical to TRBD2. This CDR3 region has 16 residues. Germline loops: CDR1 MNHNS, CDR2 SASEGT. J lost 4 bases, V lost 1 base, and 8 bases had no gene match.